This passage covers 14 T cell receptor beta chains from one sample sequenced in a study of blood T cell repertoires in COVID-19. The protocol was immunoSEQ multiplex PCR, while the TCRdb copy is restricted to in-frame clones and leaves out a portion. The sample has 85,000 to 130,000 clones; roughly four fifths are singletons. Sequenced input: peripheral blood. These receptors were obtained from a man aged 55 to 70 with acute or convalescent COVID-19.

The chain employs TRBV4-1 and TRBJ1-4, with TRBD1 identical over 9 bases. This CDR3 has 15 residues. The germline CDR1 and CDR2 sequences are MGHRA and YSYEKL. V shed 6 bases, J shed 7 bases, and the junction held 9 bases outside the gene matches. The CDR3 reads CASSRPGGQGEKLFF. The CDR3 DNA reads TGCGCCAGCAGTCGCCCGGGGGGACAGGGTGAAAAACTGTTTTTT.

The chain is built from TRBV11-3 and TRBJ2-1; 10 nucleotides align to TRBD1. This CDR3 contains 15 residues. The trim removed 5 bases at V and 4 bases at J, leaving 5 bases unmatched. Germline CDR1 is SGHNT and CDR2 is YENEEA. The DNA for the CDR3 is TGTGCCAGCAGCCCTCGACAGGGGGCGTACAATGAGCAGTTCTTC. Translated: CASSPRQGAYNEQFF. The variable domain in full, completed from reference TRBV11-3 and TRBJ2-1, reads EAGVVQSPRYKIIEKKQPVAFWCNPISGHNTLYWYLQNLGQGPELLIRYENEEAVDDSQLPKDRFSAERLKGVDSTLKIQPAELGDSAVYLCASSPRQGAYNEQFFGPGTRLTVL.

V is TRBV18 and J is TRBJ1-2; D remains ambiguous. The ends were cut back, 3 bases at V and 10 bases at J, with 15 bases in the middle. Germline V lookup: CDR1 KGHSH, CDR2 LQKENI. CDR3 length equals 13 residues. The CDR3 bases are TGTGCCAGCTCACCCAGCGCGGGAGAATTCTACACCTTC. Its translation is CASSPSAGEFYTF.

As DNA, the CDR3 is TGCGCCACCCGGACAGGAGCGGGGAACACTGAAGCTTTCTTT. Translating gives CATRTGAGNTEAFF. The V gene is TRBV5-1, the J gene TRBJ1-1; TRBD1 agrees at 7 bases. J gave up 1 base and V 9 bases, and 9 bases lay outside the gene matches. This CDR3 has 14 amino acids. Germline lookup yields CDR1 SGHRS and CDR2 YFSETQ.

The CDR3 region has the DNA TGTGCCAGCAGTGCTAGCGGGACCTACGAGCAGTACTTC. Amino acid sequence: CASSASGTYEQYF. This chain links TRBV7-9 with TRBJ2-7; 9 nucleotides line up with TRBD2. The CDR3 is 13 residues long. The trim removed 6 bases at V and 2 bases at J, leaving 2 bases unmatched. The V gene's germline CDR1 is SEHNR and CDR2 FQNEAQ (reference sequence).

The chain combines TRBV6-2 or TRBV6-3 with TRBJ1-4; D not certain. Germline V lookup: CDR1 MNHEY, CDR2 SVGEGT. V was clipped by 0 bases and J by 5 bases, with 13 bases between them. The CDR3 is made up of 16 amino acids. The CDR3 reads CASSYSKKEVNEKLFF. CDR3 bases: TGTGCCAGCAGTTACTCGAAGAAGGAGGTAAATGAAAAACTGTTTTTT.

This chain uses TRBV7-2 with TRBJ2-5, with D perhaps TRBD2 (6 bases). The CDR3 length is 16 residues. The germline V gene has CDR1 SGHTA and CDR2 FQGNSA. V lost 2 bases and J lost 2, with 15 bases in between. DNA of the CDR3: TGTGCCAGCAGCTTACTGCCGGGCGGACTACAAGAGACCCAGTACTTC. Its protein product is CASSLLPGGLQETQYF.

This clone was recorded a few times. V usage is TRBV7-3 and J usage is TRBJ1-1; 7 bases map to TRBD1. With 4 bases clipped from V and 1 base from J, the junction kept 3 bases outside the gene matches. The CDR3 has 14 residues. Germline CDR1 SGHTA, CDR2 FQGTGA. In DNA form, the CDR3 reads TGTGCCAGCAGCTCGGGACAGCCGAACACTGAAGCTTTCTTT. Translating it yields CASSSGQPNTEAFF.

The gene calls are TRBV5-1 and TRBJ1-1, with TRBD1 matching 7 bases. Germline assignment: CDR1 SGHRS and CDR2 YFSETQ. The CDR3 contains 15 residues. V lost 2 bases to trimming and J lost 5 bases; unmatched junction nucleotides: 9. The DNA for the CDR3 is TGCGCCAGCAGCTTTCAAACAGGGGTGGGAACTGAAGCTTTCTTT. Translating gives CASSFQTGVGTEAFF.

This rearrangement joins TRBV6-5 to TRBJ2-7; 8 nucleotides line up with TRBD2. This CDR3 has 15 amino acids. The V gene end was trimmed by 2 bases and the J gene end by 3 bases; junction bases not matched to a gene: 6. Germline V CDR1 and CDR2: MNHEY, SVGAGI. CDR3 sequence (DNA): TGTGCCAGCAGTTACGGCGGCGGGGGGAGCTACGAGCAGTACTTC. This codes for CASSYGGGGSYEQYF.

The genes are TRBV5-1 and TRBJ1-2; TRBD1 matches at 7 bases. Unmatched junction bases numbered 3, after V lost 0 bases and J lost 10 bases. CDR3 length: 12 amino acids. Germline V CDR1 and CDR2: SGHRS, YFSETQ. This CDR3 is CASSLGQGDYTF. The CDR3 DNA sequence: TGCGCCAGCAGCTTGGGGCAGGGGGACTACACCTTC. The variable domain in full, with the rest retrieved from reference TRBV5-1 and TRBJ1-2, is KAGVTQTPRYLIKTRGQQVTLSCSPISGHRSVSWYQQTPGQGLQFLFEYFSETQRNKGNFPGRFSGRQFSNSRSEMNVSTLELGDSALYLCASSLGQGDYTFGSGTRLTVV.

This sequence joins TRBV5-6 and TRBJ1-1, with 8 bases aligning to TRBD1. CDR3 size: 13 residues. V was pared by 5 bases and J by 7 bases, with 7 bases of the junction left unmatched. Germline values: CDR1 SGHDT, CDR2 YYEEEE. CDR3 coding DNA: TGTGCCAGCAGATTGACAGGGGTAAGTGAAGCTTTCTTT. Its translation: CASRLTGVSEAFF.

The J gene is TRBJ2-5, the V gene TRBV9; 10 bases are shared with TRBD2. The CDR3 contains 16 residues. Germline V lookup: CDR1 SGDLS, CDR2 YYNGEE. J was trimmed by 2 bases and V by 0 bases; bases with no gene match: 4. The DNA of the CDR3 is TGTGCCAGCAGCGTAGTGGGACTAGCGACTCAAGAGACCCAGTACTTC. Translated: CASSVVGLATQETQYF.

This rearrangement joins TRBV27 to TRBJ2-7, with 9 positions matching TRBD1. Losses at the gene ends were 3 bases for V and 5 bases for J; bases not matched to a gene: 11. Germline V gene lookup returns CDR1 MNHEY and CDR2 SMNVEV (reference sequence). The CDR3 covers 16 residues. CDR3 protein: CASSLVLGQGTHEQYF. CDR3 DNA sequence: TGTGCCAGCAGTTTGGTACTGGGACAGGGTACCCACGAGCAGTACTTC.